Shown below are 19 T cell receptor beta chains from a single sample sequenced in a study of cytomegalovirus exposure and HLA in healthy donors. PCR used 60 Vbeta primers and 13 Jbeta primers. Repertoires were generated with immunoSEQ multiplex PCR, while TCRdb's copy carries only in-frame clones and drops some. Of roughly 100,000 clones detected, 60% to 70% appear once; the ten largest clones hold less than 4.5%. The sample was PBMCs. The receptors shown here come from a man aged 30 to 45 in good health and CMV-seropositive.

The J gene is TRBJ2-6, the V gene TRBV6-4, with a weak D call TRBD2 (5 bases). CDR1 and CDR2 from the germline V gene are MRHNA and SNTAGT. Trimming removed 3 bases at V and 1 base at J, with 7 bases between. The length of the CDR3 is 15 residues. The CDR3 reads CASSEGRSGANVLTF. The CDR3 DNA reads as TGTGCCAGCAGTGAGGGGAGATCTGGGGCCAACGTCCTGACTTTC.

The chain employs TRBV28 and TRBJ2-5; D perhaps matches TRBD1 (6 bases). The J call is doubtful: the DNA matches TRBJ2-7 better. In germline, CDR1 is MDHEN, CDR2 SYDVKM. The CDR3 length is 13 residues. Written as DNA, the CDR3 is TGTGCCAGCAGTCAGGACAGCACCTACGAGCAGTACTTC. This encodes CASSQDSTYEQYF.

This rearrangement joins TRBV5-1 to TRBJ2-3; TRBD2 matches 15 bases. This CDR3 contains 16 residues. Per germline, CDR1 SGHRS and CDR2 YFSETQ. Trimming cost V 3 bases and J 5 bases; bases outside gene matches: 4. The CDR3 loop reads CASSWGTSGGKDTQYF. As DNA, the CDR3 is TGCGCCAGCAGCTGGGGGACTAGCGGGGGGAAAGATACGCAGTATTTT.

This clone was counted only a few times. The chain uses TRBV7-9 and TRBJ1-6; possibly TRBD1 for D (6 bases). The V gene lost 2 bases and the J gene lost 9 bases, with 11 bases spanning the gap. The CDR3 spans 14 residues. Germline V gene sequence: CDR1 SEHNR, CDR2 FQNEAQ (reference sequence). CDR3 residues: CASSLMEGGSPLHF. The CDR3 bases are TGTGCCAGCAGCTTAATGGAAGGGGGTTCACCCCTCCACTTT.

The chain uses TRBV9 and TRBJ2-1; 8 bases fit TRBD2. Germline lookup yields CDR1 SGDLS and CDR2 YYNGEE. The V and J ends lost 4 bases and 0 bases, in that order; junction bases with no gene match: 0. The CDR3 loop spans 14 amino acids. The CDR3 DNA reads as TGTGCCAGCAGCCGGGGGGGCTCCTACAATGAGCAGTTCTTC. Residues: CASSRGGSYNEQFF.

This chain uses TRBV7-9 with TRBJ1-2; D is unclear. Deletions cut 7 bases from V and 0 bases from J, with 6 bases between. The CDR3 loop spans 12 amino acids. CDR1 is SEHNR and CDR2 is FQNEAQ in the germline V gene (reference sequence). The CDR3 DNA reads TGTGCCAGCACACGGGCTAACTATGGCTACACCTTC. It encodes CASTRANYGYTF.

This clone was observed a handful of times. The rearrangement uses TRBV12-1 and TRBJ1-2; the table assigns TRBD1, which was not confirmed against the DNA. TRBV12-1 is flagged as a pseudogene. The CDR3 spans 16 residues. The CDR3 DNA is TGTGCCAGCAGCCTCCCCGGACAGGGTGGGATGCATGGCTACACCTTC. Protein product: CASSLPGQGGMHGYTF.

The chain employs TRBV7-8 and TRBJ2-5, with D perhaps matching TRBD1 (6 bases). CDR3 length: 18 amino acids. Trimming stripped 0 bases from V and 3 bases from J, with 20 bases between. The V gene's germline CDR1 is SGHVS and CDR2 FQNEAQ. The CDR3 DNA reads as TGTGCCAGCAGCTTAGCTTCAGGGGTGAGGGGAAATAAAGAGACCCAGTACTTC. This codes for CASSLASGVRGNKETQYF.

This rearrangement joins TRBV11-3 to TRBJ2-7; D is uncertain. Germline CDR1 SGHNT, CDR2 YENEEA. Trimming stripped 1 base from V and 1 base from J, with 2 bases between. The CDR3 runs to 12 residues. This CDR3 is CASSLVSYEQYF. In DNA form, the CDR3 reads TGTGCCAGCAGCTTAGTATCCTACGAGCAGTACTTC.

This clone has a handful of counts. V is TRBV10-3 and J is TRBJ1-1; TRBD1 agrees at 9 bases. From germline, CDR1 is ENHRY and CDR2 SYGVKD. V trimming: 11 bases; J trimming: 2 bases; junction bases outside the gene matches: 15. There are 16 residues in the CDR3. Here the CDR3 reads CASSPGQGLHNTEAFF. DNA of the CDR3: TGTGCCTCTTCCCCGGGACAGGGCCTCCATAACACTGAAGCTTTCTTT.

The chain combines TRBV7-9 with TRBJ2-3; D unclear. The V gene's germline CDR1 is SEHNR and CDR2 FQNEAQ (reference sequence). This CDR3 is 12 amino acids long. The V end lost 3 bases, the J end lost 2 bases, and 3 bases lay between the germline ends. The CDR3 sequence: CASSFLTDTQYF. As DNA, the CDR3 is TGTGCCAGCAGCTTCCTCACAGATACGCAGTATTTT.

The chain links TRBV5-5 to TRBJ2-1, with 10 bases aligning to TRBD1. This CDR3 is built from 13 residues. The germline V gene encodes CDR1 SGHKS and CDR2 YYEKEE (reference sequence). V shed 4 bases, J shed 6 bases, and the junction held 1 base outside the gene matches. The CDR3 nucleotides read TGTGCCAGCAGCCGGACAGGGGGCAATGAGCAGTTCTTC. Its protein product is CASSRTGGNEQFF. The full variable domain, in which reference TRBV5-5 and TRBJ2-1 provide the parts outside the CDR3, is DAGVTQSPTHLIKTRGQQVTLRCSPISGHKSVSWYQQVLGQGPQFIFQYYEKEERGRGNFPDRFSARQFPNYSSELNVNALLLGDSALYLCASSRTGGNEQFFGPGTRLTVL.

This clone occurred a few times. J is TRBJ2-2 and V is TRBV5-5; D is possibly TRBD1 (6 bases). This CDR3 is 15 amino acids long. Trimming took 4 bases from V and 0 from J, leaving 10 bases between them. Germline CDR1 SGHKS, CDR2 YYEKEE (reference sequence). CDR3 in amino acids: CASSRGQPNTGELFF. Here the CDR3 DNA reads TGTGCCAGCAGCCGAGGACAGCCGAACACCGGGGAGCTGTTTTTT.

V and J are TRBV12-5 and TRBJ2-3; TRBD2 aligns across 11 bases. CDR3 length: 15 residues. J was trimmed by 4 bases and V by 6 bases; bases with no gene match: 6. The germline gives CDR1 LGHNT, CDR2 FRNRAP. The CDR3 loop is CASGPNSGGADTQYF. CDR3 DNA sequence: TGTGCTAGTGGCCCAAATAGCGGGGGGGCAGATACGCAGTATTTT.

This clone was found a few times. V and J are TRBV19 and TRBJ2-7; no clear D. Trimming left V 3 bases short and J 3 bases short, with 9 bases between. The CDR3 sequence is 13 residues long. Germline V lookup: CDR1 LNHDA, CDR2 SQIVND (reference sequence). The CDR3 is CASSMTLIYEQYF. For the CDR3, the DNA is TGTGCCAGTAGTATGACACTGATCTACGAGCAGTACTTC.

The chain links TRBV9 to TRBJ2-2; 7 bases map to TRBD1. The junction had 11 bases not matched to a gene; V was cut back by 3 bases and J by 3 bases. The CDR3 has 17 residues. Germline V gene sequence: CDR1 SGDLS, CDR2 YYNGEE. The CDR3 nucleotides are TGTGCCAGCAGCGCACCGACCGGGACAGCCTACACCGGGGAGCTGTTTTTT. Protein sequence: CASSAPTGTAYTGELFF.

This chain uses TRBV11-1 with TRBJ1-2; TRBD1 agrees at 10 bases. Germline-derived CDR1 and CDR2 are SGHAT and FQDESV (reference sequence). V lost 6 bases to trimming and J lost 2 bases; unmatched junction nucleotides: 9. This CDR3 is built from 16 residues. CDR3: CASSSRLGQGNYGYTF. Written as DNA, the CDR3 is TGTGCCAGCAGTTCCCGGTTGGGACAGGGGAACTATGGCTACACCTTC.

The V and J genes are TRBV7-9 and TRBJ2-2, with 11 bases that match TRBD1. From germline, CDR1 is SEHNR and CDR2 FQNEAQ (reference sequence). The CDR3 totals 16 residues. The V and J ends lost 0 bases and 3 bases, in that order; junction bases with no gene match: 0. CDR3 residues: CASSLADRGHTGELFF. The CDR3 DNA reads as TGTGCCAGCAGCTTAGCGGACAGGGGGCACACCGGGGAGCTGTTTTTT.

This clone has more than one count but fewer than ten. The chain combines TRBV4-2 with TRBJ2-2; 9 bases align to TRBD1. Trimming cost V 6 bases and J 5 bases; bases outside gene matches: 4. Germline V gene sequence: CDR1 LGHNA, CDR2 YNFKEQ. This CDR3 spans 14 amino acids. This CDR3 reads CASRQGAGTGELFF. CDR3 in DNA: TGTGCCAGCAGACAGGGGGCGGGAACCGGGGAGCTGTTTTTT.